This TCR beta chain was obtained from a study of spatial heterogeneity in lung cancer. Study-level background: The count of detected beta-chain sequences consistently exceeded that of alpha-chain sequences. Mean representation of each unique TCR and UMI combination in the raw reads exceeded 9.5 occurrences.

Time point described: sample taken at primary tumor resection. Frozen PBMC, nontumor lung or tumor provided whole RNA, which was sequenced unsorted. The donors were fewer than 80 patients with non-small cell lung cancer that was early-stage and untreated. A unique molecular identifier was attached to every TCR cDNA molecule. Each CDR3 protein gets one entry after TCRdb re-called the 5' RACE reads with MiXCR. The repertoire holds some 47,000 distinct CDR3 sequences, with less than 9% as singletons. A few counts support this clonotype. The germline V gene has CDR1 SQVTM and CDR2 ANQGSEA. The ends were cut back, 7 bases at V and 0 bases at J, with 18 bases in the middle. This CDR3 contains 15 residues.

The chain combines TRBV29-1 with TRBJ1-1, with D possibly TRBD1 on 6 matching bases. The receptor's source is a female donor with early-stage non-small cell lung cancer. The sample was PBMCs, taken at surgery. The CDR3 DNA is TGCAGCGCCACCCCAAGACAGGCCTTGAACACTGAAGCTTTCTTT. It is translated as CSATPRQALNTEAFF. Full variable domain (rest looked up from reference TRBV29-1 and TRBJ1-1): SAVISQKPSRDICQRGTSLTIQCQVDSQVTMMFWYRQQPGQSLTLIATANQGSEATYESGFVIDKFPISRPNLTFSTLTVSNMSPEDSSIYLCSATPRQALNTEAFFGQGTRLTVV.